This passage covers 17 T cell receptor beta chains from one sample sequenced in a study of PD-L1 blockade in urothelial cancer. Measured with immunoSEQ multiplex PCR; TCRdb has only the in-frame clones, and not every one. The sample carries about 88,000 clones, 90% to 95% recorded once. Sequencing used PBMCs, obtained around atezolizumab (anti-PD-L1) treatment. The receptors derive from a man aged 60 to 69 with urothelial cancer.

J is TRBJ2-1 and V is TRBV7-2; possible D gene TRBD2, 5 bases. Trimming took 0 bases from V and 7 from J, leaving 16 bases between them. Germline V gene sequence: CDR1 SGHTA, CDR2 FQGNSA. The CDR3 consists of 16 residues. CDR3 DNA: TGTGCCAGCAGCTTAGCCCCAATGGGAGCCACAAATGAGCAGTTCTTC. Translation: CASSLAPMGATNEQFF. Full variable domain (rest looked up from reference TRBV7-2 and TRBJ2-1): GAGVSQSPSNKVTEKGKDVELRCDPISGHTALYWYRQSLGQGLEFLIYFQGNSAPDKSGLPSDRFSAERTGGSVSTLTIQRTQQEDSAVYLCASSLAPMGATNEQFFGPGTRLTVL.

The chain recombines TRBV27 with TRBJ2-5, with 13 bases aligning to TRBD2. The CDR3 sequence is 15 residues long. V gave up 3 bases and J gave up 5 bases; unmatched junction bases: 3. Germline V gene data show CDR1 as MNHEY and CDR2 as SMNVEV (reference sequence). The DNA for the CDR3 is TGTGCCAGCAGTTTGACTAGCGGGAGGATCGAGACCCAGTACTTC. Its translation is CASSLTSGRIETQYF.

In nucleotides, the CDR3 is TGTGCCTGGATCACGAAGGGACAGGATAACCTGGGCGAGCAGTACTTC. Its protein product is CAWITKGQDNLGEQYF. V and J are TRBV30 and TRBJ2-7; 8 bases align to TRBD1. The CDR3 length is 16 residues. CDR1 is GTSNPN, CDR2 SVGIG, per germline (reference sequence). V lost 4 bases to trimming and J lost 6 bases; unmatched junction nucleotides: 17. Complete variable domain (other parts from reference TRBV30 and TRBJ2-7): SQTIHQWPATLVQPVGSPLSLECTVEGTSNPNLYWYRQAAGRGLQLLFYSVGIGQISSEVPQNLSASRPQDRQFILSSKKLLLSDSGFYLCAWITKGQDNLGEQYFGPGTRLTVT.

The V gene is TRBV7-3, the J gene TRBJ2-1; D might be TRBD1 (5 bases). There are 13 residues in the CDR3. The germline gives CDR1 SGHTA, CDR2 FQGTGA. Trimming stripped 2 bases from V and 8 bases from J, with 10 bases between. CDR3 region: CASSLQGFDEQFF. For the CDR3, the DNA is TGTGCCAGCAGCTTACAGGGTTTCGATGAGCAGTTCTTC.

The rearrangement links TRBV6-4 to TRBJ1-2; no clear D. V was pared by 4 bases and J by 5 bases, with 17 bases between. Germline V gene lookup returns CDR1 MRHNA and CDR2 SNTAGT. The CDR3 has 15 residues. CDR3 DNA sequence: TGTGCCAGCAGTGGTGGCCGATGCTTGTGTTATGGCTACACCTTC. Protein: CASSGGRCLCYGYTF.

The V and J genes are TRBV29-1 and TRBJ1-1; TRBD1 matches at 11 bases. V dropped 4 bases and J dropped 0; count of bases not matched to a gene: 4. The CDR3 extends over 15 amino acids. Germline assignment: CDR1 SQVTM and CDR2 ANQGSEA. The CDR3 sequence: CSVGTGGGLNTEAFF. CDR3 in DNA: TGCAGCGTTGGGACAGGGGGCGGATTGAACACTGAAGCTTTCTTT.

This clone occurred a few times. J is TRBJ1-2 and V is TRBV2; TRBD1 might be the D (6 bases). This CDR3 spans 14 amino acids. V was clipped by 1 base and J by 8 bases, with 14 bases between them. Germline V gene lookup returns CDR1 SNHLY and CDR2 FYNNEI. The CDR3 coding sequence is TGTGCCAGCAGTGAAGGGGGGCAGTTCGGAGGCTACACCTTC. It encodes CASSEGGQFGGYTF.

This clone showed up just once. The gene calls are TRBV9 and TRBJ2-5; the D gene is possibly TRBD1 (6 bases). The length of the CDR3 is 13 residues. The V gene's germline CDR1 is SGDLS and CDR2 YYNGEE. V lost 4 bases to trimming and J lost 5 bases, with 12 bases between them. The CDR3 DNA follows: TGTGCCAGCAGCACACAGGGTTGGGAGACCCAGTACTTC. Its translation: CASSTQGWETQYF.

The chain employs TRBV5-1 and TRBJ2-1; D may be TRBD1 (6 bases). From germline, CDR1 is SGHRS and CDR2 YFSETQ. The CDR3 covers 13 residues. Deletions cut 5 bases from V and 10 bases from J, with 16 bases between. CDR3 loop: CASSPTQGLEQFF. Written as DNA, the CDR3 is TGCGCCAGCAGTCCTACCCAGGGGCTAGAGCAGTTCTTC.

The chain combines TRBV4-3 with TRBJ2-7, with 9 bases lining up with TRBD1. The CDR3 has 15 residues. The V gene end was trimmed by 1 base and the J gene end by 5 bases; junction bases not matched to a gene: 6. Germline V gives CDR1 LGHNA, CDR2 YSLEER. As DNA, the CDR3 is TGCGCCAGCAGCCAAGGGGGACAGGGAGGCGACGAGCAGTACTTC. It yields the protein CASSQGGQGGDEQYF.

This chain uses TRBV19 with TRBJ1-5, with D unresolved. CDR3 size: 14 residues. CDR1 is LNHDA and CDR2 is SQIVND in the germline V gene (reference sequence). The germline V and J ends were trimmed by 4 bases and 3 bases, with 10 bases remaining between them. This CDR3 reads CASSTPTANQPQHF. The CDR3 DNA follows: TGTGCCAGTAGTACCCCCACAGCCAATCAGCCCCAGCATTTT.

The chain has TRBV13 and TRBJ2-6; 8 bases are a match to TRBD1. This CDR3 spans 16 amino acids. Germline CDR1 and CDR2: PRHDT and FYEKMQ (reference sequence). Unmatched junction bases numbered 4, after V lost 6 bases and J lost 0 bases. CDR3 protein: CASSPGGNSGANVLTF. For the CDR3, the DNA is TGTGCCAGCAGTCCAGGGGGCAACTCTGGGGCCAACGTCCTGACTTTC. Full variable domain (outside the CDR3, taken from reference TRBV13 and TRBJ2-6): AAGVIQSPRHLIKEKRETATLKCYPIPRHDTVYWYQQGPGQDPQFLISFYEKMQSDKGSIPDRFSAQQFSDYHSELNMSSLELGDSALYFCASSPGGNSGANVLTFGAGSRLTVL.

The chain carries TRBV5-8 and TRBJ1-4; 7 bases are shared with TRBD1. The CDR3 has 14 amino acids. Germline loops: CDR1 SGHTS, CDR2 YDEGEE. V trimming: 4 bases; J trimming: 4 bases; junction bases outside the gene matches: 4. This CDR3 is CASSPQGNNEKLFF. CDR3 nucleotides: TGTGCCAGCAGCCCACAGGGGAATAATGAAAAACTGTTTTTT.

This clone occurred once. V and J are TRBV15 and TRBJ2-3; TRBD1 aligns across 7 bases. The CDR3 is 15 residues long. Unmatched junction bases numbered 4, after V lost 3 bases and J lost 1 base. Germline values: CDR1 LNHNV, CDR2 YYDKDF (reference sequence). CDR3 region: CATSSHRGGTDTQYF. CDR3 nucleotides: TGTGCCACCAGCAGCCACAGGGGTGGCACAGATACGCAGTATTTT. Full variable domain (rest looked up from reference TRBV15 and TRBJ2-3): DAMVIQNPRYQVTQFGKPVTLSCSQTLNHNVMYWYQQKSSQAPKLLFHYYDKDFNNEADTPDNFQSRRPNTSFCFLDIRSPGLGDTAMYLCATSSHRGGTDTQYFGPGTRLTVL.

The V call is TRBV7-4, the J call TRBJ2-7, with TRBD1 matching over 9 bases. CDR1 and CDR2 from the germline V gene are SGHVT and SQSDAQ. The CDR3 totals 16 residues. The junction had 8 bases not matched to a gene; V was cut back by 4 bases and J by 1 base. The CDR3 nucleotides read TGTGCCAGCAGCTGTCTAGGGGACAGGGATTCCTACGAGCAGTACTTC. The encoded protein is CASSCLGDRDSYEQYF.

The table lists this clone with a count of one. The sample holds other DNA sequences that translate to the same CDR3. The chain has TRBV4-2 and TRBJ1-5; 7 bases align to TRBD1. CDR1 and CDR2 (germline): LGHNA, YNFKEQ. V lost 3 bases, J lost 1 base, and 3 bases stayed unmatched. This CDR3 spans 15 amino acids. CDR3 DNA sequence: TGTGCCAGCAGCCAGGTACAGGGGAGCAATCAGCCCCAGCATTTT. It specifies CASSQVQGSNQPQHF.

V usage is TRBV5-1 and J usage is TRBJ2-5; tentatively, D is TRBD2 (6 bases). Germline V lookup: CDR1 SGHRS, CDR2 YFSETQ. Trimming shortened V by 1 base and J by 5 bases, and 12 bases separated the two germline ends. This CDR3 is 14 amino acids long. The CDR3 reads CASSLTSRIETQYF. In DNA, the CDR3 is TGCGCCAGCAGCTTGACTAGCAGGATTGAGACCCAGTACTTC.